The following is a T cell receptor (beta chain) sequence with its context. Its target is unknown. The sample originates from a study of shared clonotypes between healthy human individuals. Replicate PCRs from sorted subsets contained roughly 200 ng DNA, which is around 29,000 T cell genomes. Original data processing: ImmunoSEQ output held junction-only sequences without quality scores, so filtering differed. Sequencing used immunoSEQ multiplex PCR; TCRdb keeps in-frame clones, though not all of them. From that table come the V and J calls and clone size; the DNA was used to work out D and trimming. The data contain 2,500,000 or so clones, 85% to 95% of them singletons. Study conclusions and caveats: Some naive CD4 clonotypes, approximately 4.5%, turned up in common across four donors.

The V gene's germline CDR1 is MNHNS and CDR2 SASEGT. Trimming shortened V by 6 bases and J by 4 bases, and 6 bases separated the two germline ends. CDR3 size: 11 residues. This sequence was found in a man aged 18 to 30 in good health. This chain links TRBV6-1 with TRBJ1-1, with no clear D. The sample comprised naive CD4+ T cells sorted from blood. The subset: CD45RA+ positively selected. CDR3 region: CASRSLTEAFF. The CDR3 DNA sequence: TGTGCCAGCAGGAGTCTCACTGAAGCTTTCTTT.